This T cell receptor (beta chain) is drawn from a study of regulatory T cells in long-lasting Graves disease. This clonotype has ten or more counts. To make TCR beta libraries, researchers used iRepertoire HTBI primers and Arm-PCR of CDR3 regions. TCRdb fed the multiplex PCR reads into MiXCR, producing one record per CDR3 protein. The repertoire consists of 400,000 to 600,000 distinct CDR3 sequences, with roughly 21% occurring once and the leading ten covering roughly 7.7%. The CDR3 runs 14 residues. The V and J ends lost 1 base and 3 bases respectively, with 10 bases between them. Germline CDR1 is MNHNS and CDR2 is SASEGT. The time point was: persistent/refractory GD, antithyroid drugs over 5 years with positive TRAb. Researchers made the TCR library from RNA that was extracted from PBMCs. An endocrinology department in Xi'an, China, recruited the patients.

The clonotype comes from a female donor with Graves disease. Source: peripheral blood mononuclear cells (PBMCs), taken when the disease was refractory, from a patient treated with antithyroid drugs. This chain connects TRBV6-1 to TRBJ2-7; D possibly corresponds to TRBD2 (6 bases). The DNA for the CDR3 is TGTGCCAGCAGTGAAGGAGGAGGGGACTACGAGCAGTACTTC. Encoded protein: CASSEGGGDYEQYF.